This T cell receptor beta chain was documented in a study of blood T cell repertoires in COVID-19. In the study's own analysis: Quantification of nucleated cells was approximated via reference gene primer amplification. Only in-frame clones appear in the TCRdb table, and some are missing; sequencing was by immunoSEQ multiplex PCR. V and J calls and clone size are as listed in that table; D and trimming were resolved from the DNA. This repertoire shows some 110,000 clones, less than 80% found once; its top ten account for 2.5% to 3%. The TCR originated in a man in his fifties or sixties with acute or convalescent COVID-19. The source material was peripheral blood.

As DNA, the CDR3 is TGTGCCAGCAGCAGGGAGGGGAACACTGAAGCTTTCTTT. This encodes CASSREGNTEAFF. The gene calls are TRBV6-5 and TRBJ1-1, with a possible D match to TRBD1 (5 bases). This CDR3 region has 13 residues. Trimming left V 6 bases short and J 1 base short, with 9 bases between. Per the germline V gene, CDR1 is MNHEY and CDR2 is SVGAGI.